This note documents a single T cell receptor (beta chain) sequence. From RNA, the CDR3 regions of TCR beta chains were amplified and sequenced. The first-round RT-PCR employed HTBI primers together with the Qiagen OneStep RT-PCR kit. A multiplex PCR was then performed as the second round. MiXCR, applied by TCRdb to the multiplex PCR reads, yields one record per CDR3 protein. The data hold 600,000 to 950,000 distinct CDR3 sequences, with around 40% observed a single time. Germline assignment: CDR1 SNHLY and CDR2 FYNNEI. The CDR3 is made up of 13 amino acids. V lost 10 bases and J 2 bases, leaving 14 bases between the germline ends. The sample belongs to a study of Graves' ophthalmopathy and Graves' hyperthyroidism.

The receptor was isolated from an adult man with Graves' ophthalmopathy. The sample was peripheral blood. The chain has TRBV2 and TRBJ1-2; the D gene is possibly TRBD1 (6 bases). The CDR3 loop is CATTRGLNYGYTF. The CDR3 nucleotides read TGTGCCACCACCAGGGGCTTGAACTATGGCTACACCTTC.